In this sample, the clone carrying this T cell receptor beta chain turned up many times. Its target is unknown. Germline assignment: CDR1 MNHEY and CDR2 SMNVEV (reference sequence). Trimming took off 7 bases at V and 5 bases at J, with 21 bases between the two ends. CDR3 length: 16 amino acids. From the 5' RACE reads, TCRdb called clonotypes with MiXCR, one entry per CDR3 protein. The repertoire holds a few hundred thousand distinct CDR3 sequences, with about 7% as singletons. The record originates from a study of CD8 T cells in ankylosing spondylitis. Overall study results and limits: Seemingly distinctive of ankylosing spondylitis blood was a TCR beta motif formed by eight highly homologous variants. Relatively scarce in peripheral blood, disease-linked clones were CD8+.

The chain recombines TRBV27 with TRBJ2-1, with a possible D match to TRBD1 (5 bases). The sample taken for sequencing was blood, either unsorted or a sorted T cell fraction (not recorded which). This receptor was identified in a male donor with ankylosing spondylitis. The DNA of the CDR3 is TGTGCCAGCACTATTTCCGGCAGGGTAAGGAACAATGAGCAGTTCTTC. Protein: CASTISGRVRNNEQFF.